This T cell receptor (beta chain) is drawn from a study of graft-versus-host responses after intestinal transplantation. Produced via immunoSEQ multiplex PCR; TCRdb's table is partial and in-frame only. The sample lists about 59,000 clones, approximately 94% occurring once. With respect to this clone: The antigen remains unidentified.

This CDR3 is built from 13 residues. Germline-derived CDR1 and CDR2 are PRHDT and FYEKMQ (reference sequence). The V end was cut by 4 bases, the J end by 6 bases, with 11 bases between. The study, taken as a whole, reports: Early post-transplant declines in HvG were associated with peak levels of circulating GvH clones. Recipient-marrow GvH clones were detected, some having first appeared in ileum or blood.

The clonotype originates from a human donor who was the organ donor for an intestinal transplant. The sample here was unstimulated CD4+ T cells sorted from spleen or lymph node cells, taken before transplant. The V and J genes are TRBV13 and TRBJ2-3, with TRBD1 as a possible D gene (5 bases). The CDR3: CASSYRQSDTQYF. DNA for the CDR3: TGTGCCAGCAGCTACCGACAGTCGGATACGCAGTATTTT.